This TCR beta chain was captured in a study of blood T cells in healthy people across ages. Together with a sample-barcoded 5' primer, a J-beta primer mix was included in a second PCR lasting about 7 to 11 cycles. MiXCR, run by TCRdb on the 5' RACE reads, gives a single entry per CDR3 protein. The sample contains some 760,000 distinct CDR3 sequences, around 25% of which appear only once. This CDR3 has 11 amino acids. CDR1 is DFQATT and CDR2 is SNEGSKA in the germline V gene (reference sequence). This clonotype was counted only a few times. The same sample was also used in a study of T cells of mothers and their children. As that study records: Three mothers and their six children, all healthy Caucasians, donated.

This receptor was identified in a boy aged 5-17 years in good health. The sequencing input was blood. The chain is built from TRBV20-1 and TRBJ2-5; possibly TRBD2 for D (6 bases). The CDR3 sequence is CLGGEQETQYF. The CDR3 DNA sequence: TGCCTTGGAGGGGAGCAAGAGACCCAGTACTTC.